The source of this T cell receptor (beta chain) is a study of T cell responses to AZD1222 COVID-19 vaccine (dated by TCRdb to the early 2020s). In terms of the full investigation: AZD1222 recipients whose second dose came at about 4 weeks and those whose second dose came at about 12 weeks were combined into one group, since spike-specific TCR depth and breadth did not differ between the two schedules. A total of under 250 trial participants underwent TCR sequencing, of whom roughly 210 had received two doses of AZD1222 and about 26 had received two doses of the MenACWY control vaccine. Trial participants were enrolled by age into 18-55, 56-69 and 70-plus year subgroups, with about 150, 28 and 57 TCR-sequenced participants respectively. Study-level results and caveats: Only five or six AZD1222 recipients were SARS-CoV-2 seropositive at baseline, limiting conclusions about previously exposed vaccinees. Because no samples from the day 14 peak response were available, repertoires could be characterized only after the peak T cell response. After two AZD1222 doses, both the breadth and the depth of spike-specific TCRs were significantly higher than at day 0 and than in MenACWY recipients. Participants were mostly white British and included more females than males, and it was suggested by the authors that clonal diversity may have been underestimated. The whole spike protein was spanned by vaccine-associated CD4 TCRs, and dominant responses were seen in regions 160-218 and 743-854. Reportedly, almost half of the unique spike-specific TCRs recognized epitopes lying outside the regions that are mutated in the B.1.351 and B.1.1.7 variants. The 56-69-year group was small, and its depth increase did not reach significance, likely because of low power.

Turning to this clone: Its specific antigen is unknown. No clone much larger than this one lies a single base away; base qualities are absent.

The sample's time point label is to be understood as: baseline before first vaccination. The vaccinee samples were drawn from two UK trials, COV001 and COV002, one of which was a single-blind randomized controlled phase 2/3 trial testing AZD1222 (ChAdOx1 nCoV-19) in healthy adults. For TCRbeta chain sequencing, PBMC samples were collected from trial participants at day 0 and at day 28 after the second dose. The CDR3 regions of human TCRbeta chains were analyzed by immunosequencing. From the authors' description of their analysis: TCRs in the repertoires were compared against a reference library of SARS-CoV-2-specific TCRs that had been generated with the MIRA antigen-specificity platform. Breadth was defined as the fraction of unique TCRs that were SARS-CoV-2-associated. Depth was defined as the fraction of total T cells that were SARS-CoV-2-associated. Using the MIRA data, each spike-specific TCR was assigned both to the spike region to which the TCR was reactive and to a CD4 or CD8 class. Log10-transformed breadth and depth values were compared by one-way ANOVA with Sidak's multiple comparisons tests. As stored in TCRdb, this immuneACCESS dataset retains in-frame rearrangements with V and J assigned. A fraction of the clones does not appear; measured against another copy, unresolved V genes explain less than half of the discrepancy, and the remainder lacks a known reason. The DNA gave D and trimming, while V, J and clone size come from that table. Present in this sample are 55,000 to 70,000 clones, around nine tenths of which were seen just once. The leading ten clones occupy 7.8% of the sample.

In the germline V gene, CDR1 corresponds to SQVTM and CDR2 to ANQGSEA. Unmatched junction bases come to 12, with V trimmed by 3 bases and J by 5 bases. The CDR3, cysteine through phenylalanine, is 17 amino acids long. Here the CDR3 DNA is all that survives: 51 bases in frame from base 1. Recombination connected TRBV29-1 to TRBJ2-5; 13 bases in the junction line up with TRBD2. This clonotype was sampled from an adult in good health. Sequencing used peripheral blood, obtained on day 0 of AZD1222 vaccination. The bases read TGCAGCGTTGAGCGTCGGACTAGCGGGAGCTTCTGGGAGACCCAGTACTTC. Protein translation: CSVERRTSGSFWETQYF.